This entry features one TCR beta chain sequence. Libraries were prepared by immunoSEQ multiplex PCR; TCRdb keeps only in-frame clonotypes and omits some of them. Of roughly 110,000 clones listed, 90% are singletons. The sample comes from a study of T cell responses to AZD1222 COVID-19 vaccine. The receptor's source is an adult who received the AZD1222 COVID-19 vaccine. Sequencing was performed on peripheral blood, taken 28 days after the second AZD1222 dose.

The CDR3 coding sequence is TGTGCCAGCAGCCCCGGGGAATCCCCCTACGAGCAGTACTTC. It translates to CASSPGESPYEQYF. V gene TRBV11-3 combines with J gene TRBJ2-7, with D tentatively TRBD2 (5 bases). This CDR3 region has 14 residues. V gave up 5 bases and J gave up 2 bases, with 13 bases separating them. Germline CDR1 SGHNT, CDR2 YENEEA.